The next 19 T cell receptor beta chains were all read from a single sample in a study of PD-1 blockade in classical Hodgkin lymphoma. This table comes from immunoSEQ multiplex PCR, and its TCRdb copy is limited to in-frame clones, with some not included. The sample carries roughly 28,000 clones, roughly three quarters recorded once. The patients all showed relapse after autologous stem cell transplantation, while their brentuximab vedotin exposure varied. The sample was peripheral blood mononuclear cells (PBMCs), taken before the second cycle of nivolumab. These receptors were obtained from a human donor with classical Hodgkin lymphoma.

The V call is TRBV29-1, the J call TRBJ1-2; possibly TRBD1 for D (5 bases). The V end was cut by 3 bases, the J end by 8 bases, with 16 bases between. The CDR3 runs to 13 residues. The V gene's germline CDR1 is SQVTM and CDR2 ANQGSEA. The CDR3 DNA reads TGCAGCGTTGAGGGGGAATGGGGAACGGGCTACACCTTC. It yields the protein CSVEGEWGTGYTF.

This chain joins TRBV7-2 and TRBJ2-7; weak D call: TRBD1 (5 bases). Trimming took 5 bases from V and 6 from J, leaving 14 bases between them. The length of the CDR3 is 13 residues. The germline CDR1 and CDR2 sequences are SGHTA and FQGNSA. CDR3 in amino acids: CASSITQGLEQYV. Written as DNA, the CDR3 is TGTGCCAGCAGCATTACGCAGGGTCTCGAGCAGTACGTC.

This rearrangement joins TRBV30 to TRBJ2-3, with 8 bases that match TRBD2. Germline CDR1 GTSNPN, CDR2 SVGIG (reference sequence). The CDR3 length is 15 residues. V was pared by 1 base and J by 1 base, with 4 bases of the junction left unmatched. This CDR3 reads CAWSASTSGTDTQYF. CDR3 DNA sequence: TGTGCCTGGAGTGCCTCGACTAGCGGCACAGATACGCAGTATTTT.

The chain uses TRBV28 and TRBJ1-6; D is uncertain. V gave up 6 bases and J gave up 7 bases, with 7 bases separating them. Germline V lookup: CDR1 MDHEN, CDR2 SYDVKM. The CDR3 sequence is 12 residues long. The CDR3 nucleotides read TGTGCCAGCAGCCTCTTCAATTCACCCCTCCACTTT. It specifies CASSLFNSPLHF.

The chain carries TRBV15 and TRBJ2-3, with D perhaps matching TRBD1 or TRBD2 (5 bases each). Germline V lookup: CDR1 LNHNV, CDR2 YYDKDF (reference sequence). Deletions cut 3 bases from V and 0 bases from J, with 13 bases between. The CDR3 covers 16 residues. For the CDR3, the DNA is TGTGCCACCAGCAGGAGAGGGGCGCGTAGCACAGATACGCAGTATTTT. The encoded protein is CATSRRGARSTDTQYF.

CDR3 sequence: CASSPYERLGEQYV. Here the CDR3 DNA reads TGCGCCAGCAGCCCGTACGAAAGGTTAGGCGAGCAGTACGTC. The chain uses TRBV4-1 and TRBJ2-7; no definite D call. The CDR3 contains 14 residues. Trimming left V 4 bases short and J 6 bases short, with 16 bases between. Germline CDR1 is MGHRA and CDR2 is YSYEKL.

This chain uses TRBV7-2 with TRBJ1-1; tentative D call: TRBD1 (6 bases). The CDR3 length is 14 residues. With 2 bases removed from V and 6 bases from J, the gap between germline ends came to 13 bases. The germline V gene encodes CDR1 SGHTA and CDR2 FQGNSA. CDR3 sequence: CASSLPTGSSEAFF. The CDR3 nucleotides are TGTGCCAGCAGCTTACCCACAGGGTCCTCTGAAGCTTTCTTT. The full variable domain, its missing parts supplied by reference TRBV7-2 and TRBJ1-1, is GAGVSQSPSNKVTEKGKDVELRCDPISGHTALYWYRQSLGQGLEFLIYFQGNSAPDKSGLPSDRFSAERTGGSVSTLTIQRTQQEDSAVYLCASSLPTGSSEAFFGQGTRLTVV.

The chain employs TRBV6-5 and TRBJ1-5, with 9 bases lining up with TRBD1. CDR3 length: 14 residues. V lost 2 bases, J lost 4 bases, and 0 bases stayed unmatched. Germline V CDR1 and CDR2: MNHEY, SVGAGI. The CDR3 spells CASSYGTGNQPQHF. DNA for the CDR3: TGTGCCAGCAGTTACGGGACAGGGAATCAGCCCCAGCATTTT.

The chain employs TRBV5-1 and TRBJ1-2; 11 nucleotides align to TRBD1. The V gene's germline CDR1 is SGHRS and CDR2 YFSETQ. Unmatched junction bases numbered 6, after V lost 0 bases and J lost 8 bases. There are 15 residues in the CDR3. DNA of the CDR3: TGCGCCAGCAGCTTGGGGACAGGGGGCGCAAAGGGCTACACCTTC. Translation: CASSLGTGGAKGYTF.

The chain recombines TRBV7-6 with TRBJ2-7, with D perhaps TRBD2 (6 bases). Deletions cut 0 bases from V and 0 bases from J, with 24 bases between. The V gene's germline CDR1 is SGHVS and CDR2 FNYEAQ. The CDR3 covers 20 residues. DNA of the CDR3: TGTGCCAGCAGCTTAGCGGCCGGGACTTCACATATAGCCGGCTCCTACGAGCAGTACTTC. This gives the protein CASSLAAGTSHIAGSYEQYF.

The chain employs TRBV11-2 and TRBJ1-2; D unresolved. V was cut by 0 bases and J by 0 bases, with 11 bases left in between. Germline CDR1 SGHAT, CDR2 FQNNGV. This CDR3 has 16 amino acids. The CDR3 region is CASSLEGNRPNYGYTF. DNA of the CDR3: TGTGCCAGCAGCTTAGAGGGGAACAGACCTAACTATGGCTACACCTTC. The full variable domain, rest sourced from reference TRBV11-2 and TRBJ1-2, is EAGVAQSPRYKIIEKRQSVAFWCNPISGHATLYWYQQILGQGPKLLIQFQNNGVVDDSQLPKDRFSAERLKGVDSTLKIQPAKLEDSAVYLCASSLEGNRPNYGYTFGSGTRLTVV.

The chain recombines TRBV19 with TRBJ2-1; 8 bases map to TRBD1. The CDR3 is 10 amino acids. V shed 8 bases and J 10 bases; nucleotides not matched to a gene: 1. Germline CDR1 LNHDA, CDR2 SQIVND (reference sequence). The CDR3 loop reads CASGTGEQFF. The DNA of the CDR3 is TGTGCCAGTGGGACAGGAGAGCAGTTCTTC.

This chain connects TRBV2 to TRBJ2-7, with no clear D. V lost 2 bases, J lost 0 bases, and 17 bases lay in between. Germline CDR1 is SNHLY and CDR2 is FYNNEI. The length of the CDR3 is 17 residues. Written as DNA, the CDR3 is TGTGCCAGCAGTGAACGACCGGGTGTAGATTTCTCCTACGAGCAGTACTTC. Translated: CASSERPGVDFSYEQYF.

This rearrangement joins TRBV6-1 to TRBJ1-1, with D unresolved. In germline, CDR1 is MNHNS, CDR2 SASEGT. Trimming removed 9 bases from V and 1 base from J, with 6 bases in between. This CDR3 is built from 11 residues. The CDR3 sequence is CASDENTEAFF. In DNA form, the CDR3 reads TGTGCCAGTGATGAGAACACTGAAGCTTTCTTT.

V and J are TRBV4-3 and TRBJ1-3, with unresolved D. The germline V gene has CDR1 LGHNA and CDR2 YSLEER. The length of the CDR3 is 16 residues. Trimming took 0 bases from V and 0 from J, leaving 9 bases between them. CDR3 residues: CASSQDRTFSGNTIYF. The CDR3 DNA follows: TGCGCCAGCAGCCAAGATAGGACCTTCTCTGGAAACACCATATATTTT.

The V call is TRBV19, the J call TRBJ2-2; 7 nucleotides line up with TRBD2. In germline, CDR1 is LNHDA, CDR2 SQIVND (reference sequence). V gave up 4 bases and J gave up 2 bases; unmatched junction bases: 4. This CDR3 has 15 residues. The CDR3 loop is CASSTSGANTGELFF. Written as DNA, the CDR3 is TGTGCCAGTAGTACTAGCGGCGCCAACACCGGGGAGCTGTTTTTT.

This clone was seen at least ten times. The sample has other DNA sequences that encode this CDR3 too. This sequence joins TRBV19 and TRBJ2-1, with unresolved D. Trimming took 3 bases from V and 4 from J, leaving 4 bases between them. Germline values: CDR1 LNHDA, CDR2 SQIVND (reference sequence). The CDR3 is 12 residues long. CDR3 in DNA: TGTGCCAGTAGTATGTTGTACAATGAGCAGTTCTTC. Amino acids: CASSMLYNEQFF.

The chain links TRBV7-9 to TRBJ2-2; TRBD2 matches at 12 bases. This CDR3 is 19 amino acids long. J gave up 7 bases and V 2 bases, and 14 bases lay outside the gene matches. Germline CDR1 is SEHNR and CDR2 is FQNEAQ (reference sequence). CDR3 region: CASSLLTSGGISPVGELFF. CDR3 sequence (DNA): TGTGCCAGCAGCTTACTCACTAGCGGGGGGATATCCCCCGTCGGGGAGCTGTTTTTT.

This clone was seen more than once but under ten times. CDR3 in DNA: TGTGCCACCCGTGGGACAGGGCAGGGCTACACCTTC. Its translation: CATRGTGQGYTF. The rearrangement uses TRBV19 and TRBJ1-2; 9 bases align to TRBD1. Germline V gene data show CDR1 as LNHDA and CDR2 as SQIVND (reference sequence). Trimming removed 10 bases from V and 8 bases from J; junction bases left unmatched: 8. The CDR3 sequence is 12 residues long.